The 12 T cell receptor beta chains below all came from one sample that was sequenced in a study of cytomegalovirus exposure and HLA in healthy donors. PCR amplification relied on 60 Vbeta primers (plus 13 Jbeta primers). Here immunoSEQ multiplex PCR was the method, and the copy in TCRdb shows in-frame clones only, minus some. The sample contains approximately 97,000 clones, roughly 80% of which appear only once. Sequenced material: PBMCs. The receptors stem from a male donor in good health and CMV-seropositive.

The CDR3 spells CASSFRVAGATYEQYF. The CDR3 DNA reads as TGTGCCAGCAGTTTCCGGGTCGCGGGGGCAACCTACGAGCAGTACTTC. The chain carries TRBV6-5 and TRBJ2-7; D is possibly TRBD2 (7 bases). The V and J ends lost 4 bases and 2 bases respectively, with 18 bases between them. CDR1 and CDR2 from the germline V gene are MNHEY and SVGAGI. The CDR3 contains 16 residues.

In this sample, this clone turned up a few times. This sequence joins TRBV29-1 and TRBJ2-1, with 9 bases lining up with TRBD2. Germline CDR1 is SQVTM and CDR2 is ANQGSEA. This CDR3 spans 14 amino acids. V was pared by 4 bases and J by 4 bases, with 5 bases of the junction left unmatched. In nucleotides, the CDR3 is TGCAGCGTTGGCGGGCTAGCGGGATACAATGAGCAGTTCTTC. It specifies CSVGGLAGYNEQFF.

V and J are TRBV4-3 and TRBJ1-6, with D possibly being TRBD1 (5 bases). From germline, CDR1 is LGHNA and CDR2 YSLEER. The V and J ends lost 2 bases and 10 bases respectively, with 9 bases between them. CDR3 length: 13 residues. Written as DNA, the CDR3 is TGCGCCAGCAGCCAACTTCAGGGCTCACCCCTCCACTTT. Its translation: CASSQLQGSPLHF.

The chain employs TRBV6-5 and TRBJ1-2; D might be TRBD1 (5 bases). Trimming removed 0 bases at V and 0 bases at J, with 8 bases between. The CDR3 runs 15 residues. Germline V lookup: CDR1 MNHEY, CDR2 SVGAGI. The CDR3 here is CASSYSGAANYGYTF. In DNA, the CDR3 is TGTGCCAGCAGTTACTCTGGGGCAGCTAACTATGGCTACACCTTC.

The chain recombines TRBV7-9 with TRBJ2-7; 8 bases fit TRBD1. This CDR3 is built from 13 residues. CDR1 is SEHNR, CDR2 FQNEAQ, per germline (reference sequence). The V gene end was trimmed by 6 bases and the J gene end by 0 bases; junction bases not matched to a gene: 1. The CDR3 sequence is CASRGTGSYEQYF. The CDR3 nucleotides are TGTGCCAGCAGGGGGACAGGCTCCTACGAGCAGTACTTC.

This clone appeared a few times. The rearrangement joins TRBV9 to TRBJ2-7; 9 bases agree with TRBD2. The CDR3 length is 15 residues. V shed 3 bases and J 5 bases; nucleotides not matched to a gene: 9. CDR1 is SGDLS, CDR2 YYNGEE, per germline. The CDR3 DNA follows: TGTGCCAGCAGCGATAGCGGGAGAGCCTGGAACGAGCAGTACTTC. It encodes CASSDSGRAWNEQYF.

This chain joins TRBV6-6 and TRBJ1-6; no definite D call. The germline CDR1 and CDR2 sequences are MNHNY and SVGAGI (reference sequence). The V end lost 0 bases, the J end lost 8 bases, and 8 bases lay between the germline ends. This CDR3 has 14 amino acids. The CDR3 reads CASSYSDGDSPLHF. CDR3 in DNA: TGTGCCAGCAGTTACTCGGACGGGGATTCACCCCTCCACTTT.

This clone was recorded once. The rearrangement joins TRBV5-1 to TRBJ1-2; 9 bases are a match to TRBD1. J was trimmed by 4 bases and V by 4 bases; bases with no gene match: 5. Germline lookup yields CDR1 SGHRS and CDR2 YFSETQ. This CDR3 region has 14 residues. DNA for the CDR3: TGCGCCAGCAGCGGGGGACAGGGAATCTATGGCTACACCTTC. Residues: CASSGGQGIYGYTF.

This clone was found a few times. This chain uses TRBV19 with TRBJ1-1; 7 bases align to TRBD1. Germline trimming cut 6 bases from V and 3 bases from J; bases unmatched to any gene: 7. CDR1 is LNHDA and CDR2 is SQIVND in the germline V gene (reference sequence). This CDR3 comprises 14 residues. The DNA of the CDR3 is TGTGCCAGTAGATCTTCGGACAGGTACACTGAAGCTTTCTTT. This translates into CASRSSDRYTEAFF.

In its sample, this clone was seen once. The V and J genes are TRBV20-1 and TRBJ2-7; D is ambiguous. From germline, CDR1 is DFQATT and CDR2 SNEGSKA (reference sequence). The CDR3 loop spans 11 amino acids. V lost 3 bases and J 3 bases, leaving 6 bases between the germline ends. The CDR3 loop reads CSASKNYEQYF. For the CDR3, the DNA is TGCAGTGCTAGTAAAAACTACGAGCAGTACTTC.

This clone appeared a single time. This chain connects TRBV2 to TRBJ2-7; 10 bases line up with TRBD2. With V trimmed by 7 bases and J by 7 bases, 10 bases remained unmatched. The CDR3 spans 14 residues. Germline V gene sequence: CDR1 SNHLY, CDR2 FYNNEI. The CDR3 is CASIKASGSQEQYF. The CDR3 DNA is TGTGCCAGCATAAAGGCTAGCGGGAGTCAAGAGCAGTACTTC.

V usage is TRBV19 and J usage is TRBJ1-5, with 8 bases matching TRBD1. V gave up 6 bases and J gave up 7 bases; unmatched junction bases: 8. CDR1 is LNHDA, CDR2 SQIVND, per germline (reference sequence). This CDR3 is built from 14 residues. CDR3 sequence reads: CASSRTGRGQPQHF. CDR3 in DNA: TGTGCCAGTAGCCGGACAGGGAGAGGACAGCCCCAGCATTTT.